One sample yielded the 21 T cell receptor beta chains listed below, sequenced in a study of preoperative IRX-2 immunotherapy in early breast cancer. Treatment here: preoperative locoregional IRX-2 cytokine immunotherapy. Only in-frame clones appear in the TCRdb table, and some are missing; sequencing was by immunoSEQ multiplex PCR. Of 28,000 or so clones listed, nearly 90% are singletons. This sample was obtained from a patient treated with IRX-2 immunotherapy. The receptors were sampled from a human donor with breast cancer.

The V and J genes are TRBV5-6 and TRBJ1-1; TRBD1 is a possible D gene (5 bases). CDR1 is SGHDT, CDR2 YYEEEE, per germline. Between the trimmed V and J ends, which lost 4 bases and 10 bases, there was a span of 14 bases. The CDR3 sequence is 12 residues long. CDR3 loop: CASSRDAGRAFF. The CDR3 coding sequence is TGTGCCAGCAGCCGGGACGCGGGGAGAGCTTTCTTT.

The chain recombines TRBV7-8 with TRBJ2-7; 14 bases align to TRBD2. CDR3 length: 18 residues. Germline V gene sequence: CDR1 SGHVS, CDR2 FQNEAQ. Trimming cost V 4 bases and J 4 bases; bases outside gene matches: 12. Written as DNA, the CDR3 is TGTGCCAGCAGCTCTTCTCCGGGACTAGCGGGAGATTTGTACGAGCAGTACTTC. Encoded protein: CASSSSPGLAGDLYEQYF.

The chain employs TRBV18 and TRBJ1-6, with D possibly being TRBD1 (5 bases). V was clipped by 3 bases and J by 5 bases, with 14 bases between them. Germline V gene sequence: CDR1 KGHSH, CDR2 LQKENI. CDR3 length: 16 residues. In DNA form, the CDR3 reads TGTGCCAGCTCACCGAGACAGACCAGAGATAATTCACCCCTCCACTTT. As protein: CASSPRQTRDNSPLHF.

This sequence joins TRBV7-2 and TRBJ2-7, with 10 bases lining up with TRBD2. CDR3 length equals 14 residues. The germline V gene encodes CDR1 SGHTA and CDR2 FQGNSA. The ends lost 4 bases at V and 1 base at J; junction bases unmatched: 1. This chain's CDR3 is CASSSAGGSYEQYF. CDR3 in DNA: TGTGCCAGCAGCTCAGCGGGAGGGTCCTACGAGCAGTACTTC.

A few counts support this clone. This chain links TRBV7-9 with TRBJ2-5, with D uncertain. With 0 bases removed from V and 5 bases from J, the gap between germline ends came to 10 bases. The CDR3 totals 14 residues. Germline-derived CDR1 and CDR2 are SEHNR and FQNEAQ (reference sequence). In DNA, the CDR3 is TGTGCCAGCAGCTTAGCTGGTAGATCTGAGACCCAGTACTTC. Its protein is CASSLAGRSETQYF.

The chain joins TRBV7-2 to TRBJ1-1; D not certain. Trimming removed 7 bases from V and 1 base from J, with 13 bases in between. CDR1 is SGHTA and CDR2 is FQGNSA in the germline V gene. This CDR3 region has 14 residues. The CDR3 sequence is CASKFDKANTEAFF. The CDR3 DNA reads TGTGCCAGCAAATTCGACAAAGCGAACACTGAAGCTTTCTTT. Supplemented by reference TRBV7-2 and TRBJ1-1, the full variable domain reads GAGVSQSPSNKVTEKGKDVELRCDPISGHTALYWYRQSLGQGLEFLIYFQGNSAPDKSGLPSDRFSAERTGGSVSTLTIQRTQQEDSAVYLCASKFDKANTEAFFGQGTRLTVV.

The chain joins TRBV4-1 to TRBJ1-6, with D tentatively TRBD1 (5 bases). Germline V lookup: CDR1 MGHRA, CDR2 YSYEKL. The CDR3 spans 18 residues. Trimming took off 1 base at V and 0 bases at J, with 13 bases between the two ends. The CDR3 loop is CASSQGGGVGSYNSPLHF. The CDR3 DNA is TGCGCCAGCAGCCAAGGGGGCGGGGTCGGCTCCTATAATTCACCCCTCCACTTT.

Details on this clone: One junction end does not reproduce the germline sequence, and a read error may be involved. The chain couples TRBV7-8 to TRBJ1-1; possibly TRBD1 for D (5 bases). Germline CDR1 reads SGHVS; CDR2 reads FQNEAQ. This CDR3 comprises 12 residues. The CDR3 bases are TGTGCCAGCAGCAGAGACAGCGATGAATGGGTCTTT. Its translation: CASSRDSDEWVF.

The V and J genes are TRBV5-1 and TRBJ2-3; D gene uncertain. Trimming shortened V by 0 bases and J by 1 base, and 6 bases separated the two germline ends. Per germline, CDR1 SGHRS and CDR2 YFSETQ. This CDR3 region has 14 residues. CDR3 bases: TGCGCCAGCAGCTTGGAGGGCGGCACAGATACGCAGTATTTT. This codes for CASSLEGGTDTQYF.

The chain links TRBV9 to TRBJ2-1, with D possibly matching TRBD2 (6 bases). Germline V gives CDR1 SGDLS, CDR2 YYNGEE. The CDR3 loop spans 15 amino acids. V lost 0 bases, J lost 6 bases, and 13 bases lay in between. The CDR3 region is CASSVGQLGGNEQFF. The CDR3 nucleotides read TGTGCCAGCAGCGTAGGACAGCTGGGGGGCAATGAGCAGTTCTTC.

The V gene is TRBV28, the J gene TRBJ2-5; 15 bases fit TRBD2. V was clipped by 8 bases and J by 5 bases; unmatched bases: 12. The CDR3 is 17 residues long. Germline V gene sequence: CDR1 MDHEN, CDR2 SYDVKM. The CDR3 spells CASSLWTSGRAVETQYF. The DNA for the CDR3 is TGTGCCAGCTCTCTTTGGACTAGCGGGAGGGCCGTGGAGACCCAGTACTTC. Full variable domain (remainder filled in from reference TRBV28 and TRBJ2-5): DVKVTQSSRYLVKRTGEKVFLECVQDMDHENMFWYRQDPGLGLRLIYFSYDVKMKEKGDIPEGYSVSREKKERFSLILESASTNQTSMYLCASSLWTSGRAVETQYFGPGTRLLVL.

CDR3 sequence (DNA): TGCGCCAGCAGCCAAGATCGGGTTTGGACAGGGGCCGGAGGCTACACCTTC. This translates into CASSQDRVWTGAGGYTF. This chain uses TRBV4-1 with TRBJ1-2; 9 bases match TRBD1. The ends lost 0 bases at V and 8 bases at J; junction bases unmatched: 13. Germline V lookup: CDR1 MGHRA, CDR2 YSYEKL. This CDR3 is built from 17 residues.

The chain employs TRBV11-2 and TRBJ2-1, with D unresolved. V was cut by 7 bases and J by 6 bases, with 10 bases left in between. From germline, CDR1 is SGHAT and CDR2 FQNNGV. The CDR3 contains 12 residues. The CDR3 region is CASTFGPNEQFF. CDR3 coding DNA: TGTGCCAGCACCTTCGGGCCCAATGAGCAGTTCTTC. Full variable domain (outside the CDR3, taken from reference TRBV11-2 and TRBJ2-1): EAGVAQSPRYKIIEKRQSVAFWCNPISGHATLYWYQQILGQGPKLLIQFQNNGVVDDSQLPKDRFSAERLKGVDSTLKIQPAKLEDSAVYLCASTFGPNEQFFGPGTRLTVL.

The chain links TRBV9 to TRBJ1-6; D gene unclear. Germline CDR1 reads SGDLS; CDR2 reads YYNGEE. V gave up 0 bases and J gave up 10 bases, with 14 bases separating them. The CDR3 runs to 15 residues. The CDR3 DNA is TGTGCCAGCAGCGTAGAGACAAGCAAAGGGTCACCCCTCCACTTT. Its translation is CASSVETSKGSPLHF.

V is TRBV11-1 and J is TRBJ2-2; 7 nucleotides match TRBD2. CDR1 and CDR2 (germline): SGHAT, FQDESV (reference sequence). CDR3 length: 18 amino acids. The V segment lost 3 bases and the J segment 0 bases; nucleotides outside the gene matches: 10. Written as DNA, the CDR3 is TGTGCCAGCAGCTTGCGGGACTACTCTTTCGCGAACACCGGGGAGCTGTTTTTT. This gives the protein CASSLRDYSFANTGELFF.

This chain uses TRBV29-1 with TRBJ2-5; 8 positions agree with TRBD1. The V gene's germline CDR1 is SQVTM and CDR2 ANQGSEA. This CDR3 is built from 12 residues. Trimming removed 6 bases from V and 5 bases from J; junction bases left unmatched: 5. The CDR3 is CSVRTGSETQYF. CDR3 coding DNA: TGCAGCGTGAGGACAGGGTCGGAGACCCAGTACTTC.

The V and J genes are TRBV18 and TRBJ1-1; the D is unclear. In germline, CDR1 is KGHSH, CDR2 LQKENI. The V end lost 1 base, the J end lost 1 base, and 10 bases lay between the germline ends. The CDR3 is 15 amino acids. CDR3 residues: CASSPLRAENTEAFF. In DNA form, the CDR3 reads TGTGCCAGCTCACCACTACGTGCAGAGAACACTGAAGCTTTCTTT.

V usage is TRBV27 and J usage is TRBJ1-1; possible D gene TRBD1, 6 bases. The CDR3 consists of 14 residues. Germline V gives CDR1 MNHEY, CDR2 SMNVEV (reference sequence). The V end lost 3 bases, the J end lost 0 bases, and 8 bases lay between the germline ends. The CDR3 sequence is CASSFKGVNTEAFF. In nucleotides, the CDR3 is TGTGCCAGCAGTTTTAAGGGGGTGAACACTGAAGCTTTCTTT.

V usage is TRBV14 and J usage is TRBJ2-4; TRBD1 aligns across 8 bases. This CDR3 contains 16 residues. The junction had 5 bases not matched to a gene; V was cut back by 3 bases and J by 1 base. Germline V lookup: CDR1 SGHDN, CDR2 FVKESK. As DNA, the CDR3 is TGTGCCAGCAGCCAGGGGACAGGTACCGCCAAAAACATTCAGTACTTC. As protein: CASSQGTGTAKNIQYF.

CDR3 loop: CASTSRGGAADTQYF. The DNA for the CDR3 is TGTGCCAGTACCTCTCGGGGGGGCGCCGCAGATACGCAGTATTTT. This rearrangement joins TRBV19 to TRBJ2-3, with 8 bases matching TRBD2. CDR1 and CDR2 (germline): LNHDA, SQIVND (reference sequence). This CDR3 spans 15 amino acids. The ends lost 7 bases at V and 4 bases at J; junction bases unmatched: 10.

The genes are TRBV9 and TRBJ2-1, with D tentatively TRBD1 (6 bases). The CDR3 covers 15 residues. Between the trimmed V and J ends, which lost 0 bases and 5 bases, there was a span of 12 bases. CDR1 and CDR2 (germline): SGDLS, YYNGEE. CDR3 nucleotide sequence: TGTGCCAGCAGCGTAGGGACAGCACCCAACAATGAGCAGTTCTTC. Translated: CASSVGTAPNNEQFF.